These 21 T cell receptor beta chains were all obtained from the same sample, sequenced in a study of vaccination and CD4 T cells after COVID-19. For these TCRs, the target antigens are not known. Sample time point: late sampling 161 to 241 days after vaccination in a few convalescent patients. The sample's treatment: approximately 9-day PBMC culture with coronavirus spike peptide pools or control peptides (ViraFEST assay). Sequenced with the Oncomine TCR Beta short-read assay was DNA taken from cultured CD4+ T cells. TCRdb recomputed calls from the PCR reads with MiXCR, one row per CDR3 protein. In the table there are 20,000 to 25,000 distinct CDR3 sequences, around 30% of which are singletons. Here the sequenced sample was CD4+ T cells from blood, cultured in vitro, taken about 7 months after SARS-CoV-2 vaccination. The source of these receptors is a human donor who had recovered from COVID-19.

V is TRBV28 and J is TRBJ1-3; no clear D gene. V was clipped by 2 bases and J by 2 bases, with 7 bases between them. Germline assignment: CDR1 MDHEN and CDR2 SYDVKM. This CDR3 region has 14 residues. CDR3 residues: CASSLEVTGNTIYF. The CDR3 DNA reads TGTGCCAGCAGTTTAGAGGTTACTGGAAACACCATATATTTT.

The rearrangement links TRBV7-2 to TRBJ2-1; 7 bases are shared with TRBD2. The germline V gene encodes CDR1 SGHTA and CDR2 FQGNSA. Losses at the gene ends were 5 bases for V and 0 bases for J; bases not matched to a gene: 4. The CDR3 loop spans 15 amino acids. The CDR3 DNA sequence: TGTGCCAGCAGCCCCAAGCGGGACTCCTACAATGAGCAGTTCTTC. Its protein product is CASSPKRDSYNEQFF.

The chain links TRBV7-9 to TRBJ2-5; possibly TRBD2 for D (5 bases). The ends were cut back, 6 bases at V and 7 bases at J, with 15 bases in the middle. This CDR3 has 13 residues. The germline CDR1 and CDR2 sequences are SEHNR and FQNEAQ (reference sequence). CDR3 region: CASSPDPAGTQYF. The CDR3 DNA sequence: TGTGCCAGCAGTCCTGACCCGGCGGGGACCCAGTACTTC.

This clonotype has just a few counts. The chain is built from TRBV7-6 and TRBJ2-7; the match to TRBD1 covers 7 bases. V shed 4 bases and J 3 bases; nucleotides not matched to a gene: 3. Germline V gene data show CDR1 as SGHVS and CDR2 as FNYEAQ. CDR3 length: 13 amino acids. DNA of the CDR3: TGTGCCAGCAGCTCGGACAGGTTCTACGAGCAGTACTTC. Translation: CASSSDRFYEQYF.

The CDR3 DNA reads TGTGCCAGCAGTTGGGAGGGGGAGGACACCGGGGAGCTGTTTTTT. Translating gives CASSWEGEDTGELFF. The chain recombines TRBV6-2 or TRBV6-3 with TRBJ2-2; weak D call: TRBD2 (7 bases). Trimming removed 4 bases at V and 3 bases at J, with 12 bases between. The CDR3 covers 15 residues. Germline CDR1 and CDR2: MNHEY and SVGEGT.

This clonotype was recorded only once. DNA for the CDR3: TGCAGCGTTGGAGGGCGGAGCACTGAAGCTTTCTTT. Translation: CSVGGRSTEAFF. The chain links TRBV29-1 to TRBJ1-1; no firm D call. Germline CDR1 reads SQVTM; CDR2 reads ANQGSEA. The CDR3 runs 12 residues. The germline V and J ends were trimmed by 4 bases and 4 bases, with 10 bases remaining between them.

This clonotype was counted a few times. The V call is TRBV27, the J call TRBJ1-6; D is unclear. The CDR3 totals 15 residues. The germline V gene encodes CDR1 MNHEY and CDR2 SMNVEV (reference sequence). V lost 2 bases and J 10 bases, leaving 15 bases between the germline ends. In DNA form, the CDR3 reads TGTGCCAGCAGTTTAGCGTCCGGAGGAGGATCACCCCTCCACTTT. Amino acids: CASSLASGGGSPLHF.

The chain uses TRBV7-2 and TRBJ2-1; 11 nucleotides match TRBD2. The CDR3 extends over 16 amino acids. Unmatched junction bases numbered 11, after V lost 5 bases and J lost 8 bases. Germline CDR1 reads SGHTA; CDR2 reads FQGNSA. CDR3 sequence (DNA): TGTGCCAGCAGCGCACGTAGCGGGAGGGTGGTCGATGAGCAGTTCTTC. This encodes CASSARSGRVVDEQFF.

In this sample, this clonotype turned up a few times. The chain is built from TRBV7-2 and TRBJ2-3; maybe TRBD1 (5 bases). This CDR3 contains 15 residues. The V end was cut by 4 bases, the J end by 4 bases, with 15 bases between. CDR1 is SGHTA and CDR2 is FQGNSA in the germline V gene. The CDR3 nucleotides are TGTGCCAGCAGCTCGCCCACACAGGTCCCAGATACGCAGTATTTT. This gives the protein CASSSPTQVPDTQYF.

This clonotype was found a few times. The chain carries TRBV6-1 and TRBJ2-3; D ambiguous. This CDR3 contains 14 residues. Germline values: CDR1 MNHNS, CDR2 SASEGT. Trimming stripped 2 bases from V and 2 bases from J, with 8 bases between. CDR3 residues: CASSENTYTDTQYF. The DNA of the CDR3 is TGTGCCAGCAGTGAAAACACATACACAGATACGCAGTATTTT.

The chain joins TRBV7-6 to TRBJ1-1; 8 bases are a match to TRBD1. V shed 5 bases, J shed 5 bases, and the junction held 10 bases outside the gene matches. The length of the CDR3 is 15 residues. CDR1 is SGHVS and CDR2 is FNYEAQ in the germline V gene. DNA of the CDR3: TGTGCCAGCAGCCTGGGGAGGACAGGGCAAACTGAAGCTTTCTTT. This sequence encodes CASSLGRTGQTEAFF.

This chain connects TRBV6-5 to TRBJ2-7; a possible D gene is TRBD1 (5 bases). CDR3 length: 14 residues. V lost 0 bases to trimming and J lost 7 bases, with 13 bases between them. Germline assignment: CDR1 MNHEY and CDR2 SVGAGI. The chain's CDR3 is CASSYSSRVGEQYF. CDR3 DNA: TGTGCCAGCAGTTACTCGTCCAGGGTTGGAGAGCAGTACTTC.

This clonotype has more than one count but fewer than ten. The chain has TRBV11-1 and TRBJ1-2; D remains ambiguous. The CDR3 length is 15 residues. CDR1 and CDR2 from the germline V gene are SGHAT and FQDESV (reference sequence). The germline V and J ends were trimmed by 3 bases and 5 bases, with 16 bases remaining between them. The CDR3 loop is CASSFGEGPTYGYTF. The DNA for the CDR3 is TGTGCCAGCAGCTTCGGTGAGGGCCCTACTTATGGCTACACCTTC.

The chain links TRBV28 to TRBJ2-5, with TRBD2 identical over 8 bases. V lost 10 bases and J lost 5; bases outside the gene matches: 9. The germline V gene has CDR1 MDHEN and CDR2 SYDVKM. The CDR3 is 13 amino acids. The CDR3 bases are TGTGCCACCGAGCGGGAGTGGGGGGAGACCCAGTACTTC. Translation: CATEREWGETQYF.

This clonotype was counted between two and nine times. V gene TRBV7-8 combines with J gene TRBJ2-5; tentative D call: TRBD1 (5 bases). Looked up from germline, CDR1 is SGHVS and CDR2 is FQNEAQ. V was cut by 5 bases and J by 1 base, with 11 bases left in between. The CDR3 covers 14 residues. The CDR3 region is CASSAAGFQETQYF. CDR3 nucleotide sequence: TGTGCCAGCAGCGCGGCAGGGTTCCAAGAGACCCAGTACTTC.

This clonotype showed up just a few times. The V call is TRBV6-2 or TRBV6-3, the J call TRBJ2-7; D unresolved. V lost 2 bases, J lost 7 bases, and 15 bases lay in between. The CDR3 length is 14 residues. The germline V gene has CDR1 MNHEY and CDR2 SVGEGT. The CDR3 nucleotides read TGTGCCAGCAGTTACAGGGTTCTGTCGGTAGAGCAGTACTTC. It specifies CASSYRVLSVEQYF.

V usage is TRBV28 and J usage is TRBJ1-5, with D unclear. Germline CDR1 and CDR2: MDHEN and SYDVKM. V was shortened by 6 bases and J by 0 bases, with 6 bases between the two germline ends. This CDR3 has 13 amino acids. CDR3 sequence: CASRAYSNQPQHF. The CDR3 bases are TGTGCCAGCAGGGCCTATAGCAATCAGCCCCAGCATTTT.

In this sample, this clonotype turned up a few times. This chain joins TRBV6-1 and TRBJ2-5; no reliable D call. CDR1 and CDR2 from the germline V gene are MNHNS and SASEGT. CDR3 length: 14 residues. Trimming removed 1 base from V and 5 bases from J, with 11 bases in between. The CDR3 is CASSEGSNVETQYF. The CDR3 nucleotides are TGTGCCAGCAGTGAAGGATCTAATGTGGAGACCCAGTACTTC.

The sample holds a few counts of this clonotype. The chain combines TRBV5-4 with TRBJ1-1; tentative D call: TRBD1 (5 bases). V lost 9 bases and J lost 3, with 21 bases in between. This CDR3 has 15 residues. Germline V gene data show CDR1 as SGHNT and CDR2 as YYREEE (reference sequence). The CDR3 spells CATIGTGKEDTEAFF. CDR3 sequence (DNA): TGTGCCACCATAGGAACAGGAAAGGAGGACACTGAAGCTTTCTTT.

V and J are TRBV18 and TRBJ2-2; D is uncertain. The V gene's germline CDR1 is KGHSH and CDR2 LQKENI. The CDR3 totals 13 residues. Trimming pared 5 bases from V and 3 bases from J, leaving 7 bases between. CDR3 nucleotide sequence: TGTGCCAGCTCAAGTGACCACACCGGGGAGCTGTTTTTT. Amino acid sequence: CASSSDHTGELFF. Variable domain in full (rest from reference TRBV18 and TRBJ2-2): NAGVMQNPRHLVRRRGQEARLRCSPMKGHSHVYWYRQLPEEGLKFMVYLQKENIIDESGMPKERFSAEFPKEGPSILRIQQVVRGDSAAYFCASSSDHTGELFFGEGSRLTVL.

This chain uses TRBV19 with TRBJ2-5; D is perhaps TRBD2 (5 bases). V was clipped by 5 bases and J by 4 bases, with 14 bases between them. Germline V gene lookup returns CDR1 LNHDA and CDR2 SQIVND (reference sequence). The CDR3 loop spans 14 amino acids. The CDR3 coding sequence is TGTGCCAGTAGTCGGACGCCGGGGTTAGAGACCCAGTACTTC. It yields the protein CASSRTPGLETQYF.